The present TCR beta chain was sequenced within a study of identical twins. Study results and limitations: One should note that invariant MAIT and iNKT cells could partly confound zero-insertion analyses.

This clonotype was observed many times. Its matching antigen is unknown. TCRdb analysed the 5' RACE reads with MiXCR anew, one entry per CDR3 protein. The sample records around 670,000 distinct CDR3 sequences, roughly 6% being singletons. This clonotype was obtained from a young man in good health. The sample taken for sequencing was naive T cells sorted from blood.

The CDR3 DNA follows: TGTGCCAGCAGTCTTATCAGGGGAGGGACCGGGGAGCTGTTTTTT. It yields the protein CASSLIRGGTGELFF. The chain combines TRBV28 with TRBJ2-2; weak D call: TRBD2 (7 bases). The CDR3 extends over 15 amino acids. CDR1 MDHEN and CDR2 SYDVKM come from the germline V gene. V was clipped by 5 bases and J by 5 bases, with 15 bases between them.